This T cell receptor (beta chain) came from a study of T cell responses to AZD1222 COVID-19 vaccine. The repertoire was sequenced with immunoSEQ multiplex PCR; TCRdb's copy has only in-frame clones and lacks some. The sample carries around 120,000 clones, 85% to 95% recorded once. The V and J ends lost 2 bases and 8 bases, in that order; junction bases with no gene match: 19. This CDR3 has 20 amino acids. Germline-derived CDR1 and CDR2 are LGHDT and YNNKEL (reference sequence). Study results and limitations: Clonal diversity may have been underestimated, and the donors were mostly white British, with more females than males. The repertoires were collected only after the peak T cell response. Nearly half of unique spike-specific TCRs reportedly avoided B.1.351 and B.1.1.7 mutated regions.

This clone was counted a few times. Its antigen is still unknown. This chain joins TRBV3-1 (or the pseudogene TRBV3-2) and TRBJ2-1; 12 bases fit TRBD2. This TCR was recovered from an adult who received the AZD1222 COVID-19 vaccine. The specimen comprised peripheral blood, sampled 28 days after the second AZD1222 dose. CDR3 loop: CASSQSPGRASGRGIHEQFF. The DNA of the CDR3 is TGTGCCAGCAGCCAAAGCCCAGGGCGGGCTAGCGGGAGGGGAATCCATGAGCAGTTCTTC.